Listed below are T cell receptor beta chains from one sample, sequenced in a study of Graves' ophthalmopathy and Graves' hyperthyroidism. TCRdb re-called the multiplex PCR reads with MiXCR, one entry per CDR3 protein. The table records 240,000 or so distinct CDR3 sequences, 45% of them present only once. The sample consisted of peripheral blood. These receptor sequences come from an adult man with Graves' ophthalmopathy. CDR3s leave out the opening cysteine and the closing phenylalanine or tryptophan. Fields, in order: CDR3 length, J gene, V gene, CDR3 protein.

14	TRBJ2-2	TRBV5-4	ASSLFGTANTGELF
14	TRBJ2-5	TRBV15	ASSMRRGPSGETQY
13	TRBJ2-2	TRBV7-3	ASSTRDRDTGELF
10	TRBJ1-2	TRBV5-1	ASSAGENRAT
11	TRBJ2-2	TRBV6-1	ASSDRGDGELF
13	TRBJ2-7	TRBV6-5	ASSPDGRSSYEQY
10	TRBJ1-2	TRBV7-2	ASSDRYYGYT
13	TRBJ2-7	TRBV3-1	ASSQSAGPTYEQY
12	TRBJ2-5	TRBV7-9	ASSPVRSQETQY
13	TRBJ2-2	TRBV6-6	ASSWDSTNTGELF
12	TRBJ2-2	TRBV14	ASSPQGNTGELF
11	TRBJ2-7	TRBV6-6	ASSIAGSYEQY
12	TRBJ1-2	TRBV7-8	ASSLTSGQGLYT
10	TRBJ1-2	TRBV2	ASSQDRYGYT
12	TRBJ1-1	TRBV5-8	ASSDRGQDTEAF
12	TRBJ2-7	TRBV28	ATCVADISYEQY
14	TRBJ1-2	TRBV24-1	ATSDPTRAGDYGYT
10	TRBJ2-3	TRBV24-1	ATSAREDTQY
13	TRBJ2-7	TRBV7-2	ASSEVGGQSYEQY
12	TRBJ2-5	TRBV7-8	ASGEAGGGETQY
13	TRBJ2-2	TRBV7-8	ASSFSSGRTGELF
11	TRBJ1-2	TRBV29-1	SGQPGQVGGYT
14	TRBJ2-5	TRBV7-4	ASRGLAGERQETQY
12	TRBJ1-4	TRBV20-1	SAAHLQGGEKLF
13	TRBJ2-7	TRBV18	ASSTTSGSSYEQY
14	TRBJ2-5	TRBV4-1	ASSPGSGPFQETQY
11	TRBJ1-5	TRBV2	ASRSTGNQPQH
18	TRBJ2-6	TRBV24-1	ATSDSGGVGSSAGANVLT
12	TRBJ1-5	TRBV20-1	SASWGQIYQPQH
10	TRBJ2-7	TRBV5-1	ASQDEAYEQY
18	-	TRBV29-1	SVWGVREREGPRGGYEQY
13	TRBJ2-7	TRBV6-9	ASTRKASGSYEQY
11	TRBJ1-2	TRBV20-1	SARGDFDGGYT
11	TRBJ2-7	TRBV7-9	ASSLGQLDEQY
14	TRBJ2-3	TRBV29-1	SVAGTSGRFTDTQY
12	TRBJ1-6	TRBV7-9	ASTSTGPNSPLH
11	TRBJ2-7	TRBV7-2	ASSLVGGVEQY
14	TRBJ2-7	TRBV7-2	ASSLFYRVDMDEQY
10	TRBJ2-7	TRBV10-3	ASQGQGHEQY
14	TRBJ2-5	TRBV12-3/TRBV12-4	ASGRLGDTVQETQY
12	TRBJ2-6	TRBV11-2	ASSLYSGANVLT
14	-	TRBV10-3	AISEEVRGGYNEQF
13	TRBJ1-5	TRBV19	ASTPTDYSNQPQH
12	TRBJ1-1	TRBV9	ASSADRWNTEAF
11	TRBJ2-5	TRBV6-6	ASREINRETQY
12	TRBJ1-1	TRBV20-1	SAPKAGSSTEAF
12	TRBJ1-4	TRBV7-2	ASSLGAGEEKLF
14	TRBJ1-6	TRBV28	ASAPGGGYRDSPLH
16	TRBJ2-7	TRBV20-1	SARGLPGTSGFSYEQY
12	TRBJ2-7	TRBV10-2	ASSELAGFYEQY
14	TRBJ2-7	TRBV7-2	ASSLARGQGVYEQY
11	TRBJ2-5	TRBV2	ASCRDHTETQY
13	TRBJ2-2	TRBV7-2	ASSFRTGLAGELF
12	TRBJ2-7	TRBV10-3	AISDSGPSYEQY